This T cell receptor (beta chain) was captured in a study of graft-versus-host responses after intestinal transplantation. Some clones are missing from TCRdb's copy, which holds only in-frame ones; the method was immunoSEQ multiplex PCR. The sample yields tens of thousands of clones, more than 85% seen once. On this clone: The antigen remains unidentified.

The sequencing here drew on unstimulated CD4+ T cells sorted from spleen or lymph node cells, taken before transplant. The clonotype comes from a human donor who was the organ donor for an intestinal transplant.

This CDR3 is CASSALERGNTIYF. Here the CDR3 DNA reads TGTGCCAGCAGTGCCCTTGAGCGTGGAAACACCATATATTTT. The rearrangement uses TRBV25-1 and TRBJ1-3; D remains unclear. The CDR3 is 14 amino acids. Looked up from germline, CDR1 is MGHDK and CDR2 is SYGVNS. Trimming cost V 4 bases and J 3 bases, with 10 bases left between them.